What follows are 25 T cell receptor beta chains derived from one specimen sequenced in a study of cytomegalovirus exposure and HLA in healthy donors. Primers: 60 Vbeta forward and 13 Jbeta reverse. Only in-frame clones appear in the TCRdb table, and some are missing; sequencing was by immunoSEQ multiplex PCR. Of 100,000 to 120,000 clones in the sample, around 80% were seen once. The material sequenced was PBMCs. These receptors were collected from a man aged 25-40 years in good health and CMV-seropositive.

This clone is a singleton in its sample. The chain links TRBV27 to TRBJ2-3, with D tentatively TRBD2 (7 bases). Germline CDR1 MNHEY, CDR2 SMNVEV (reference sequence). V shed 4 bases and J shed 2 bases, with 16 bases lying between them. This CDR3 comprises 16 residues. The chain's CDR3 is CASSWSRGLLTDTQYF. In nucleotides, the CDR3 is TGTGCCAGCAGTTGGTCGCGGGGGCTACTCACAGATACGCAGTATTTT.

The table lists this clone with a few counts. CDR3 region: CASSYGPGGYGYTF. CDR3 nucleotides: TGTGCCAGCAGTTACGGTCCAGGGGGCTATGGCTACACCTTC. The chain uses TRBV6-5 and TRBJ1-2; TRBD1 agrees at 7 bases. CDR1 and CDR2 (germline): MNHEY, SVGAGI. Losses at the gene ends were 2 bases for V and 4 bases for J; bases not matched to a gene: 4. The CDR3 covers 14 residues.

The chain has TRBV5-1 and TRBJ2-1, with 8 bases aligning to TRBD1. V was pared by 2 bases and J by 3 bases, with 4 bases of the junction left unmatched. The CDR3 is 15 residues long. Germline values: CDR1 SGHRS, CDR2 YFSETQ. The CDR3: CASSLNRGDYNEQFF. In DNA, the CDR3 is TGCGCCAGCAGCTTAAACAGGGGGGACTACAATGAGCAGTTCTTC.

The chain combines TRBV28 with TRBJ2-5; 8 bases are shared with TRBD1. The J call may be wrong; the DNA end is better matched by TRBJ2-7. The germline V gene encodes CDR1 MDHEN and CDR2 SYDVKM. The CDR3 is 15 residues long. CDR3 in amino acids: CASAAGTGLSYEQYF. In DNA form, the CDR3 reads TGTGCCAGCGCCGCCGGGACAGGACTCTCCTACGAGCAGTACTTC.

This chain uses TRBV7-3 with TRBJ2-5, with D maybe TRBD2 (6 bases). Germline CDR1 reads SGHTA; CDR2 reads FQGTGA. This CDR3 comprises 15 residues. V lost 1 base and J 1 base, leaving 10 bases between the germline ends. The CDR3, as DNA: TGTGCCAGCAGCTTAATTCCCGGGGGCCAAGAGACCCAGTACTTC. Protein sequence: CASSLIPGGQETQYF. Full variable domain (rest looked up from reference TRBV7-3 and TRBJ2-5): GAGVSQTPSNKVTEKGKYVELRCDPISGHTALYWYRQSLGQGPEFLIYFQGTGAADDSGLPNDRFFAVRPEGSVSTLKIQRTERGDSAVYLCASSLIPGGQETQYFGPGTRLLVL.

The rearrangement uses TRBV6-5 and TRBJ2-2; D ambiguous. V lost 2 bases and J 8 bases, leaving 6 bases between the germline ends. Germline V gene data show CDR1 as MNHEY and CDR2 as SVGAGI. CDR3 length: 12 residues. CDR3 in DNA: TGTGCCAGCAGTTACCCAACAGGGGAGCTGTTTTTT. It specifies CASSYPTGELFF.

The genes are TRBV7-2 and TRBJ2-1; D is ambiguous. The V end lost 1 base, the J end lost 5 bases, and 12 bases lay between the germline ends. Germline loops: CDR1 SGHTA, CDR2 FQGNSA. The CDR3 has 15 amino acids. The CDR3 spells CASSLDWSVHNEQFF. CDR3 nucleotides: TGTGCCAGCAGCTTAGACTGGAGTGTCCACAATGAGCAGTTCTTC.

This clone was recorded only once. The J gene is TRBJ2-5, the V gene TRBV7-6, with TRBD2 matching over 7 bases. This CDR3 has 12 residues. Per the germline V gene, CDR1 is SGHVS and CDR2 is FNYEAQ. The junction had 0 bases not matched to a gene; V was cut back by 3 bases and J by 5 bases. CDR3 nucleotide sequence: TGTGCCAGCAGCTTCGGGGGGGAGACCCAGTACTTC. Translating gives CASSFGGETQYF.

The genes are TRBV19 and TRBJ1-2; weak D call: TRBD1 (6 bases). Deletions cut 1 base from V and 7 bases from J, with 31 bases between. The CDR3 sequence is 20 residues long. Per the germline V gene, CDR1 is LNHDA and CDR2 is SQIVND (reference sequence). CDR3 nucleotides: TGTGCCAGTAGTATAGTACCGATTTTCCCAACAGGGCAGAGCGGGAGTGGCTACACCTTC. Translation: CASSIVPIFPTGQSGSGYTF.

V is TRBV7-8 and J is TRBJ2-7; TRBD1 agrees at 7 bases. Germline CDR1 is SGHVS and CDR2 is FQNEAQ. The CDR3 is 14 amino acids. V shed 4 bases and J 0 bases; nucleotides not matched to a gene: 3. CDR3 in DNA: TGTGCCAGCAGCTCCGGGACAGCCTCCTACGAGCAGTACTTC. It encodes CASSSGTASYEQYF. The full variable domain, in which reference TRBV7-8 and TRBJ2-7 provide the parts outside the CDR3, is GAGVSQSPRYKVAKRGQDVALRCDPISGHVSLFWYQQALGQGPEFLTYFQNEAQLDKSGLPSDRFFAERPEGSVSTLKIQRTQQEDSAVYLCASSSGTASYEQYFGPGTRLTVT.

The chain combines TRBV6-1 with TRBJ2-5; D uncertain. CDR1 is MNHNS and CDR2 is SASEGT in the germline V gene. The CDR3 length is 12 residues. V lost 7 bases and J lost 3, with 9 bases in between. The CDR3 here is CASTSFKETQYF. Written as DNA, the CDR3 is TGTGCCAGCACCAGTTTCAAAGAGACCCAGTACTTC.

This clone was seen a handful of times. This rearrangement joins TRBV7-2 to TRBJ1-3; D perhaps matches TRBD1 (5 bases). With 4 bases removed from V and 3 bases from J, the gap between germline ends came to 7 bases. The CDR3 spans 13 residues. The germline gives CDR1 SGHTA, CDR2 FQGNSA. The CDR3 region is CASSSGFGNTIYF. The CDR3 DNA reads TGTGCCAGCAGCTCAGGGTTTGGAAACACCATATATTTT. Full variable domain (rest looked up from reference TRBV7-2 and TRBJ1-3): GAGVSQSPSNKVTEKGKDVELRCDPISGHTALYWYRQSLGQGLEFLIYFQGNSAPDKSGLPSDRFSAERTGGSVSTLTIQRTQQEDSAVYLCASSSGFGNTIYFGEGSWLTVV.

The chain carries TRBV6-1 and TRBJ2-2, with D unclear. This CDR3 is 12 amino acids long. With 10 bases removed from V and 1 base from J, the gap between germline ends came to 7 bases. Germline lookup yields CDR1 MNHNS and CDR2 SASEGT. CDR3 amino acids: CATTQNTGELFF. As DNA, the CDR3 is TGTGCCACCACACAGAACACCGGGGAGCTGTTTTTT.

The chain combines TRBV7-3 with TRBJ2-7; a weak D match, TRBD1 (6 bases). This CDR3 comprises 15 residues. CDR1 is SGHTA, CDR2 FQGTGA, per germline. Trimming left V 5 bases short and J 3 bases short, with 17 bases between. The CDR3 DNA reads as TGTGCCAGCAGCCTAAGGGCAGGGGATTTCTACGAGCAGTACTTC. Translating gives CASSLRAGDFYEQYF. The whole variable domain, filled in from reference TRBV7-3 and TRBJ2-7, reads GAGVSQTPSNKVTEKGKYVELRCDPISGHTALYWYRQSLGQGPEFLIYFQGTGAADDSGLPNDRFFAVRPEGSVSTLKIQRTERGDSAVYLCASSLRAGDFYEQYFGPGTRLTVT.

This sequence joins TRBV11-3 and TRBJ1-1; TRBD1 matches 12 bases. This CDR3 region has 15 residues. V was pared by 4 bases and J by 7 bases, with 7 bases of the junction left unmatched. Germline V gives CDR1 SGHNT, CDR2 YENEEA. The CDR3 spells CASSSKGTGGGEAFF. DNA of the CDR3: TGTGCCAGCAGCTCGAAGGGGACAGGGGGCGGTGAAGCTTTCTTT. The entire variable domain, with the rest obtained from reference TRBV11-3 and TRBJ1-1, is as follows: EAGVVQSPRYKIIEKKQPVAFWCNPISGHNTLYWYLQNLGQGPELLIRYENEEAVDDSQLPKDRFSAERLKGVDSTLKIQPAELGDSAVYLCASSSKGTGGGEAFFGQGTRLTVV.

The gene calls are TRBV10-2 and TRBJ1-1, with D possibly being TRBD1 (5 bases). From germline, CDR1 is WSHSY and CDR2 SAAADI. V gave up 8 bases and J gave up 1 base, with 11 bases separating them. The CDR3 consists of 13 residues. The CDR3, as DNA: TGCGCCAGCCAAGCGGGGGGGAACACTGAAGCTTTCTTT. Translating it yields CASQAGGNTEAFF.

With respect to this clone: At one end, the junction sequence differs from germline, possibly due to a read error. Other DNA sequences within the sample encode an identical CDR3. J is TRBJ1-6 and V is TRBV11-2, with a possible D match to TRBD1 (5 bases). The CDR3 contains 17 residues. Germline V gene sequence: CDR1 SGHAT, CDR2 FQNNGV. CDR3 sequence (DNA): TGTGCCAGCAGCTTACGGGGGGTGAGCTCCTATAATTCCCCCCTCCACTTT. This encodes CASSLRGVSSYNSPLHF.

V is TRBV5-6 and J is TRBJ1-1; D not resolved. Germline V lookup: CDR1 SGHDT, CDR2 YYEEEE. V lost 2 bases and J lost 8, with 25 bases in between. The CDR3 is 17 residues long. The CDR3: CASSLQLLPHGLAEAFF. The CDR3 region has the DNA TGTGCCAGCAGCTTACAATTACTGCCACACGGCCTAGCCGAAGCTTTCTTT.

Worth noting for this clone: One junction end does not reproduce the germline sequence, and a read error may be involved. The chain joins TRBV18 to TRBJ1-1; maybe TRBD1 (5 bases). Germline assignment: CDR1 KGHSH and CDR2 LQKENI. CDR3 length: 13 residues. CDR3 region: CASSPQGNTEALF. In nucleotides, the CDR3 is TGTGCCAGCTCACCACAGGGGAACACTGAAGCTCTCTTT. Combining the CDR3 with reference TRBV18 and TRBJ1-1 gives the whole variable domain NAGVMQNPRHLVRRRGQEARLRCSPMKGHSHVYWYRQLPEEGLKFMVYLQKENIIDESGMPKERFSAEFPKEGPSILRIQQVVRGDSAAYFCASSPQGNTEALFGQGTRLTVV.

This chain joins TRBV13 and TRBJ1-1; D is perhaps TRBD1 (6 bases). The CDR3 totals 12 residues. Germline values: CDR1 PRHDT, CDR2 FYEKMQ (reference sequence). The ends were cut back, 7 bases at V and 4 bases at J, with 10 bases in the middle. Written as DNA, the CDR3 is TGTGCCAGCAACCAGGGGAGCACTGAAGCTTTCTTT. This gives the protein CASNQGSTEAFF.

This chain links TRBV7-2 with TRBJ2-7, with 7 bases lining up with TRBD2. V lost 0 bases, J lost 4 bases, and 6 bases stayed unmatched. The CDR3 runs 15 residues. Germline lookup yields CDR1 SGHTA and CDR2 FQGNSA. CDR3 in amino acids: CASSLAVTSDYEQYF. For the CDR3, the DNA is TGTGCCAGCAGCTTAGCAGTCACTAGCGATTACGAGCAGTACTTC.

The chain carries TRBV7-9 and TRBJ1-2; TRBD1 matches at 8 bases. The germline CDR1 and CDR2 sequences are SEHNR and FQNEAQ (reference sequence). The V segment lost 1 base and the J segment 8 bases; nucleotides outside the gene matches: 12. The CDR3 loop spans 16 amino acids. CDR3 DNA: TGTGCCAGCAGCTTAGTCGAGGGATGGACAGGGAGCGGCTACACCTTC. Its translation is CASSLVEGWTGSGYTF.

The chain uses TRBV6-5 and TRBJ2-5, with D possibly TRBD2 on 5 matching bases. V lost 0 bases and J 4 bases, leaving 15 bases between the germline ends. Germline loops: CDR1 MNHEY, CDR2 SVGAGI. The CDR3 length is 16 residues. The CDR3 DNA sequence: TGTGCCAGCAGTTACTCGCCGGAGCTGCGGGTAGAGACCCAGTACTTC. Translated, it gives CASSYSPELRVETQYF.

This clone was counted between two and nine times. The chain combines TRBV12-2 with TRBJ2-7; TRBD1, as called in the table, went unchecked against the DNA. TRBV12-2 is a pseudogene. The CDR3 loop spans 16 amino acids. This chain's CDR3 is CASRRNRDRGRDEQYF. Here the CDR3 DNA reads TGTGCAAGTCGCAGAAACCGGGACAGGGGTCGAGACGAGCAGTACTTC.

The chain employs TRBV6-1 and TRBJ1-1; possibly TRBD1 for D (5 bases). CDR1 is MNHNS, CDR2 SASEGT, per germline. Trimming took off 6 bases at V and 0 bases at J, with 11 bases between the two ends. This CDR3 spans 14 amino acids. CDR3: CASRKDTMNTEAFF. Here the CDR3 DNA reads TGTGCCAGCAGAAAGGACACCATGAACACTGAAGCTTTCTTT.